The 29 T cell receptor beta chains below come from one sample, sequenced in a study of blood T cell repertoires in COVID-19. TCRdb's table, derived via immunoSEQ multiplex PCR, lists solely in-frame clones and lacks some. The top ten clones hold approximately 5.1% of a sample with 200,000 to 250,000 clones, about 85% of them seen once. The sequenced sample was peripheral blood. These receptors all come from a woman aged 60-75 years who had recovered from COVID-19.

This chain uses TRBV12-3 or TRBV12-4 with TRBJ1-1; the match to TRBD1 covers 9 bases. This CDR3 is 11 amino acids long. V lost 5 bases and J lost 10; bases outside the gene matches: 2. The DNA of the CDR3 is TGTGCCAGCAGTGGGGGACAGGGAGCTTTCTTT. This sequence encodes CASSGGQGAFF.

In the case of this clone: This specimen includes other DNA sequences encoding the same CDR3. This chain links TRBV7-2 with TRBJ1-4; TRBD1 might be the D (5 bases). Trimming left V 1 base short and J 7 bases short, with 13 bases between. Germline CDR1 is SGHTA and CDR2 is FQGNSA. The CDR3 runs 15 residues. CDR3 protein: CASSLGSGGVEKLFF. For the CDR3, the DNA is TGTGCCAGCAGCTTAGGTTCGGGGGGGGTTGAAAAACTGTTTTTT.

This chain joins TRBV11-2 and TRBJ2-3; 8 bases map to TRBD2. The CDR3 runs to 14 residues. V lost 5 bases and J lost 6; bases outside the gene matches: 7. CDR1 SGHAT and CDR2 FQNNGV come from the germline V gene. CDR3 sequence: CASSPGTRRDTQYF. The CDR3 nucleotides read TGTGCCAGCAGCCCCGGGACTAGAAGGGATACGCAGTATTTT.

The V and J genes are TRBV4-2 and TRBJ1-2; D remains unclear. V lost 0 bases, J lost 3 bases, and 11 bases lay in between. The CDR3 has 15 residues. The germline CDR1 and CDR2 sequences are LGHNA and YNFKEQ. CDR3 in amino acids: CASSQDPGIDYGYTF. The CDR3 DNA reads TGTGCCAGCAGCCAAGATCCCGGGATAGACTATGGCTACACCTTC.

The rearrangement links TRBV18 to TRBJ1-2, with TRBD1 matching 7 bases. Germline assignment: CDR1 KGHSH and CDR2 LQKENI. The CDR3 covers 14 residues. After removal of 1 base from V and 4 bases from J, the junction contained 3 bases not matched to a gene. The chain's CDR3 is CASSPQGAGYGYTF. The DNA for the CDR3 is TGTGCCAGCTCACCACAGGGGGCGGGCTATGGCTACACCTTC. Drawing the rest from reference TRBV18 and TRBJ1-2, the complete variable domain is NAGVMQNPRHLVRRRGQEARLRCSPMKGHSHVYWYRQLPEEGLKFMVYLQKENIIDESGMPKERFSAEFPKEGPSILRIQQVVRGDSAAYFCASSPQGAGYGYTFGSGTRLTVV.

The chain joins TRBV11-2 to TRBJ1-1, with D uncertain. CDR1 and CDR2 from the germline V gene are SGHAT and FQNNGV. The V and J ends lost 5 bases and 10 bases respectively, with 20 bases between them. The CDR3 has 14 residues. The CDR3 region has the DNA TGTGCCAGCAGCCATGTGTCGGGCCCGAGCGGAGCTTTCTTT. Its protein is CASSHVSGPSGAFF.

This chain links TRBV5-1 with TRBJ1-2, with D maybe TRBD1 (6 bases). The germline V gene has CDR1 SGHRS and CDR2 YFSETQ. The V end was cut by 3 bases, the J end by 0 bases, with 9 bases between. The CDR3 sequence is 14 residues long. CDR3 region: CASSSQGTNYGYTF. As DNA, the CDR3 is TGCGCCAGCAGCTCGCAGGGGACTAACTATGGCTACACCTTC.

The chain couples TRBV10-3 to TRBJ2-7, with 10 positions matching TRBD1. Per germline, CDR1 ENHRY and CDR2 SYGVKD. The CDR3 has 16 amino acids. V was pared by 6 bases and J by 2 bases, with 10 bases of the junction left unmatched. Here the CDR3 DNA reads TGTGCCATCAGACCGAGCTCCGGGACAGGGGCCTACGAGCAGTACTTC. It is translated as CAIRPSSGTGAYEQYF.

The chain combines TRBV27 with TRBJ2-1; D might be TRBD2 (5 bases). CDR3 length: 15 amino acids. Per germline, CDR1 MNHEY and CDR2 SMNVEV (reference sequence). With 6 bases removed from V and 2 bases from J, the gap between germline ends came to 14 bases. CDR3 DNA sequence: TGTGCCAGCAGACCAGCTAGCTGGGCCTACAATGAGCAGTTCTTC. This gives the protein CASRPASWAYNEQFF.

The CDR3, as DNA: TGTGCCAGCAGCCCAGTTAGGGGAACCGGGGAGCTGTTTTTT. Translation gives CASSPVRGTGELFF. The rearrangement joins TRBV3-1 (or the pseudogene TRBV3-2) to TRBJ2-2; tentative D call: TRBD1 (5 bases). V lost 4 bases, J lost 5 bases, and 11 bases lay in between. Germline assignment: CDR1 LGHDT and CDR2 YNNKEL (reference sequence). The length of the CDR3 is 14 residues.

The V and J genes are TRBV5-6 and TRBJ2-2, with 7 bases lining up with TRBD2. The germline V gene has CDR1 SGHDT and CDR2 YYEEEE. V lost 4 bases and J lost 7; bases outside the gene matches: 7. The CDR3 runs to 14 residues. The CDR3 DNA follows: TGTGCCAGCAGCGCCATCGGGGGGTACGGGGAGCTGTTTTTT. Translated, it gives CASSAIGGYGELFF.

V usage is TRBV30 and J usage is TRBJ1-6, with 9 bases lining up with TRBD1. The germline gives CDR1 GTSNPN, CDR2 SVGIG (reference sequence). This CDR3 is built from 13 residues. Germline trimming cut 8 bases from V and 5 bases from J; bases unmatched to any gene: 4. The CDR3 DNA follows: TGTGCCCAACAGGGGGCCGATAATTCACCCCTCCACTTT. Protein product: CAQQGADNSPLHF.

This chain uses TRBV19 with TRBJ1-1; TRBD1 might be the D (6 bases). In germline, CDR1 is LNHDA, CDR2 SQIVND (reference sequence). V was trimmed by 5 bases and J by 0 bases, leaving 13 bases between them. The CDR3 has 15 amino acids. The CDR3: CASSLRTEMNTEAFF. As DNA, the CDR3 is TGTGCCAGTAGTCTCCGGACAGAAATGAACACTGAAGCTTTCTTT.

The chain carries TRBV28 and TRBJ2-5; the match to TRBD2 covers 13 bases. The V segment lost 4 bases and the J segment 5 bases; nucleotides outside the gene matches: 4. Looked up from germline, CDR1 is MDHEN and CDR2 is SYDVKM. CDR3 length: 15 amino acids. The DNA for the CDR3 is TGTGCCAGCAGTTCACTAGCGGGGGGGCGTGAGACCCAGTACTTC. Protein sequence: CASSSLAGGRETQYF.

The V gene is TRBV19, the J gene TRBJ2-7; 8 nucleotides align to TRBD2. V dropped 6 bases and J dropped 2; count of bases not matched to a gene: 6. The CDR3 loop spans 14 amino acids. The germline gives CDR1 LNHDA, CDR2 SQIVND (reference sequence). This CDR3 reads CASSYGRDTYEQYF. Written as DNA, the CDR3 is TGTGCCAGTAGCTACGGGAGGGATACCTACGAGCAGTACTTC.

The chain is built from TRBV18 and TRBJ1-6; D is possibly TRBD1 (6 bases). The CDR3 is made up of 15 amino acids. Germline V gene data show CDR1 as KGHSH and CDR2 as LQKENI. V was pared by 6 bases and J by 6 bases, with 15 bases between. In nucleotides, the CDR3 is TGTGCCAGCTCCCGGGACGCAGGGGCTAATTCACCCCTCCACTTT. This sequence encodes CASSRDAGANSPLHF.

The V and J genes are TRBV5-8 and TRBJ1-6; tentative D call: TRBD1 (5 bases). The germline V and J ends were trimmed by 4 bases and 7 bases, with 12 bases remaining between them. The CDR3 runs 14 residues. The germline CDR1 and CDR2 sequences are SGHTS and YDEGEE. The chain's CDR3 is CASSPGRENSPLHF. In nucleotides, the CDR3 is TGTGCCAGCAGCCCGGGACGGGAGAATTCACCCCTCCACTTT.

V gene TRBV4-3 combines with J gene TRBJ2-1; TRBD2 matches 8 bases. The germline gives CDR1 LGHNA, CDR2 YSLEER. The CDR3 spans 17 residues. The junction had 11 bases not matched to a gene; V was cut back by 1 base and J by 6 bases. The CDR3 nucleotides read TGCGCCAGCAGCCAAGCCCCACCGGGGGGGGCCTCCAATGAGCAGTTCTTC. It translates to CASSQAPPGGASNEQFF.

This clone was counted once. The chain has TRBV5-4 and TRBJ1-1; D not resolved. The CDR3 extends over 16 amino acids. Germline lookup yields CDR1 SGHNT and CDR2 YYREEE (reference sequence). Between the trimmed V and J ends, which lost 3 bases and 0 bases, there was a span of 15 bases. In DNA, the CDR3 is TGTGCCAGCAGCTCCTTACCAACTATGATGAACACTGAAGCTTTCTTT. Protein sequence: CASSSLPTMMNTEAFF. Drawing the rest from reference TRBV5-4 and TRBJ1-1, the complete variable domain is ETGVTQSPTHLIKTRGQQVTLRCSSQSGHNTVSWYQQALGQGPQFIFQYYREEENGRGNFPPRFSGLQFPNYSSELNVNALELDDSALYLCASSSLPTMMNTEAFFGQGTRLTVV.

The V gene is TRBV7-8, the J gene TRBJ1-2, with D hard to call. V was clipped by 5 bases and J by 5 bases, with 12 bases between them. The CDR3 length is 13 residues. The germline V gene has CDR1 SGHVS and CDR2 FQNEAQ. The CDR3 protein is CASSPEVNYGYTF. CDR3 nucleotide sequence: TGTGCCAGCAGCCCTGAGGTGAATTATGGCTACACCTTC. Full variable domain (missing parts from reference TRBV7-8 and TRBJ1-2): GAGVSQSPRYKVAKRGQDVALRCDPISGHVSLFWYQQALGQGPEFLTYFQNEAQLDKSGLPSDRFFAERPEGSVSTLKIQRTQQEDSAVYLCASSPEVNYGYTFGSGTRLTVV.

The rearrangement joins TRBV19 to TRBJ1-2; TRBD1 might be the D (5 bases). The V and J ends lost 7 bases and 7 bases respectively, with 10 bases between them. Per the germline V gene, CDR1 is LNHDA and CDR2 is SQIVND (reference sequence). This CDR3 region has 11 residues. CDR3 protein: CASTGELGYTF. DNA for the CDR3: TGTGCCAGTACGGGGGAGCTTGGCTACACCTTC.

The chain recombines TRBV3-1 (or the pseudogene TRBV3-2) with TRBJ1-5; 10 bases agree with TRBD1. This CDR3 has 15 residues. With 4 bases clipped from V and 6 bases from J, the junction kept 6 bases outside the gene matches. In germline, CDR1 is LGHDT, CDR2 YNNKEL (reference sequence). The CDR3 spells CASSLGTGAGQPQHF. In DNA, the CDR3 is TGTGCCAGCAGCCTCGGGACAGGGGCAGGTCAGCCCCAGCATTTT.

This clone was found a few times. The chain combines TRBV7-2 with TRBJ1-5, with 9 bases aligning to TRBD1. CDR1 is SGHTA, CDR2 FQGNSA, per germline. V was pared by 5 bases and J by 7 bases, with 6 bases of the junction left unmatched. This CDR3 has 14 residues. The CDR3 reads CASSIDRGDQPQHF. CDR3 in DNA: TGTGCCAGCAGCATCGACAGGGGGGACCAGCCCCAGCATTTT.

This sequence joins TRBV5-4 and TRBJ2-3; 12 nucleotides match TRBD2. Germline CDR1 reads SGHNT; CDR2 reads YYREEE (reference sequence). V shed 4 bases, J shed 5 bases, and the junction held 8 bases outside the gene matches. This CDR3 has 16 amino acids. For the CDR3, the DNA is TGTGCCAGCAGCCCCTCTTCACTAGCGGGGGGAGATACGCAGTATTTT. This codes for CASSPSSLAGGDTQYF. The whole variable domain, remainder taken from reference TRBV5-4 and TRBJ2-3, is ETGVTQSPTHLIKTRGQQVTLRCSSQSGHNTVSWYQQALGQGPQFIFQYYREEENGRGNFPPRFSGLQFPNYSSELNVNALELDDSALYLCASSPSSLAGGDTQYFGPGTRLTVL.

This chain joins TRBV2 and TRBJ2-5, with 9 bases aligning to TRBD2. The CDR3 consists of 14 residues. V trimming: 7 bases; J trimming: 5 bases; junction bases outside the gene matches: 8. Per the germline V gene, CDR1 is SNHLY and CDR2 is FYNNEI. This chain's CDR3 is CASNRGGGGETQYF. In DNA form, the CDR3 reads TGTGCCAGCAATCGCGGGGGGGGCGGCGAGACCCAGTACTTC. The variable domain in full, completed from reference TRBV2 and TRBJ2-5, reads EPEVTQTPSHQVTQMGQEVILRCVPISNHLYFYWYRQILGQKVEFLVSFYNNEISEKSEIFDDQFSVERPDGSNFTLKIRSTKLEDSAMYFCASNRGGGGETQYFGPGTRLLVL.

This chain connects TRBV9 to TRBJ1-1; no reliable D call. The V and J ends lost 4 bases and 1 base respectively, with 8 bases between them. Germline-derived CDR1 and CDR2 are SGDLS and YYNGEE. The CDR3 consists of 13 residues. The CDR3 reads CASSSMSNTEAFF. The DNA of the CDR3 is TGTGCCAGCAGCTCAATGTCGAACACTGAAGCTTTCTTT.

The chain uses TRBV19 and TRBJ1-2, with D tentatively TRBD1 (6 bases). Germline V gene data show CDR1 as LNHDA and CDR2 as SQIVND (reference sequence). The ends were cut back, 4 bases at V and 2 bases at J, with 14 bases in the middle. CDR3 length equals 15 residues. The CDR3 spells CASSTAGAPNYGYTF. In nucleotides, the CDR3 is TGTGCCAGTAGTACCGCAGGGGCCCCGAACTATGGCTACACCTTC.

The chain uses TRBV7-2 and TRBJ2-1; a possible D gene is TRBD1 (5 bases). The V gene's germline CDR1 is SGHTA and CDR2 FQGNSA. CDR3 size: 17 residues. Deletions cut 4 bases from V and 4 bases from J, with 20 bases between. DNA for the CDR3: TGTGCCAGCAGCTCTGGTCTCCCGTGGGGCCAATACAATGAGCAGTTCTTC. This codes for CASSSGLPWGQYNEQFF.

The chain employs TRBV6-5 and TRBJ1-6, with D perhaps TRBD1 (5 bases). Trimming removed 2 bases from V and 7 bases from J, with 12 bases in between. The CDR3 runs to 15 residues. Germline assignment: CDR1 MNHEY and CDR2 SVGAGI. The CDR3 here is CASSYARAANSPLHF. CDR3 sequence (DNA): TGTGCCAGCAGTTACGCCAGGGCAGCAAATTCACCCCTCCACTTT.